These 13 T cell receptor beta chains were all obtained from the same sample, sequenced in a study of STAT3 mutations in large granular lymphocyte leukemia. For these TCRs, the target antigens are not known. Profiled with immunoSEQ multiplex PCR; TCRdb holds only in-frame clones, not every one. The sample lists 30,000 to 40,000 clones, roughly 86% occurring once. Study-level findings and limits: In T-cell large granular lymphocyte leukemia, about half of patients showed multiple immunodominant subclonotypes.

The sample taken for sequencing was peripheral blood mononuclear cells. These receptors were obtained from a man aged 60-69 years with T-cell large granular lymphocyte leukemia. Some clones in this sample may be carry-over from other donors' samples.

The chain has TRBV5-1 and TRBJ2-3, with D unclear. CDR3 size: 15 residues. V was clipped by 4 bases and J by 3 bases, with 15 bases between them. Looked up from germline, CDR1 is SGHRS and CDR2 is YFSETQ. The CDR3 region is CASSDRSKLTDTQYF. DNA for the CDR3: TGCGCCAGCAGCGATCGCTCAAAGTTGACAGATACGCAGTATTTT. The whole variable domain, filled in from reference TRBV5-1 and TRBJ2-3, reads KAGVTQTPRYLIKTRGQQVTLSCSPISGHRSVSWYQQTPGQGLQFLFEYFSETQRNKGNFPGRFSGRQFSNSRSEMNVSTLELGDSALYLCASSDRSKLTDTQYFGPGTRLTVL.

This chain connects TRBV5-4 to TRBJ2-3; TRBD2 matches at 8 bases. Germline V lookup: CDR1 SGHNT, CDR2 YYREEE (reference sequence). V was pared by 10 bases and J by 0 bases, with 7 bases of the junction left unmatched. This CDR3 is 14 amino acids long. The CDR3 DNA follows: TGTGCCGGCCGGGGGGGACTTAGCACAGATACGCAGTATTTT. Translating gives CAGRGGLSTDTQYF.

A note on this clone: One end of the junction fails to match germline, which may point to a read error. The CDR3 is CASRDSPNTRAF. CDR3 DNA: TGTGCCAGCCGGGACAGCCCCAATACACGGGCCTTC. The V call is TRBV28, the J call TRBJ1-2; 7 bases fit TRBD1. From germline, CDR1 is MDHEN and CDR2 SYDVKM. This CDR3 has 12 residues.

The chain recombines TRBV10-2 with TRBJ2-1; TRBD2 aligns across 7 bases. Trimming removed 3 bases from V and 4 bases from J; junction bases left unmatched: 6. CDR3 size: 15 residues. Germline loops: CDR1 WSHSY, CDR2 SAAADI. The DNA of the CDR3 is TGCGCCAGCAGTGATCGGAGACTAGCTTACAATGAGCAGTTCTTC. It encodes CASSDRRLAYNEQFF.

V is TRBV18 and J is TRBJ2-1, with TRBD1 identical over 9 bases. The CDR3 extends over 17 amino acids. With 4 bases clipped from V and 4 bases from J, the junction kept 11 bases outside the gene matches. From germline, CDR1 is KGHSH and CDR2 LQKENI. CDR3 sequence (DNA): TGTGCCAGCTCACTCAACACCGGGACAGGGCAATACAATGAGCAGTTCTTC. Encoded protein: CASSLNTGTGQYNEQFF.

The chain links TRBV30 to TRBJ1-5, with D perhaps matching TRBD1 (5 bases). Trimming stripped 2 bases from V and 6 bases from J, with 14 bases between. The CDR3 covers 14 residues. Germline V gene data show CDR1 as GTSNPN and CDR2 as SVGIG (reference sequence). CDR3 protein: CAWSRGQGSQPQHF. The CDR3 region has the DNA TGTGCCTGGAGTCGGGGTCAGGGCAGTCAGCCCCAGCATTTT. The entire variable domain, with the rest obtained from reference TRBV30 and TRBJ1-5, is as follows: SQTIHQWPATLVQPVGSPLSLECTVEGTSNPNLYWYRQAAGRGLQLLFYSVGIGQISSEVPQNLSASRPQDRQFILSSKKLLLSDSGFYLCAWSRGQGSQPQHFGDGTRLSIL.

The J gene is TRBJ2-1, the V gene TRBV7-2; TRBD2 aligns across 7 bases. The CDR3 spans 14 residues. Germline CDR1 reads SGHTA; CDR2 reads FQGNSA. The trim removed 3 bases at V and 9 bases at J, leaving 8 bases unmatched. CDR3 DNA: TGTGCCAGCAGCTTGCGGGGGATAGCGGCTGAGCAGTTCTTC. It codes for CASSLRGIAAEQFF.

CDR3 region: CASSPGLAGGPLADTQYF. CDR3 nucleotides: TGTGCCAGCTCACCGGGACTAGCGGGAGGGCCCCTCGCAGATACGCAGTATTTT. The chain has TRBV18 and TRBJ2-3, with 16 bases matching TRBD2. With V trimmed by 3 bases and J by 4 bases, 7 bases remained unmatched. CDR1 and CDR2 from the germline V gene are KGHSH and LQKENI. The CDR3 has 18 amino acids.

Only a few counts were recorded for this clone. V and J are TRBV29-1 and TRBJ1-1; D call uncertain. Germline V gene lookup returns CDR1 SQVTM and CDR2 ANQGSEA. The V and J ends lost 7 bases and 3 bases respectively, with 12 bases between them. The CDR3 contains 12 residues. CDR3 nucleotide sequence: TGCAGCGGTTCCGTGGCCCACACTGAAGCTTTCTTT. Translated: CSGSVAHTEAFF.

The chain recombines TRBV5-1 with TRBJ1-5, with D possibly being TRBD1 (5 bases). Between the trimmed V and J ends, which lost 3 bases and 4 bases, there was a span of 8 bases. Germline V CDR1 and CDR2: SGHRS, YFSETQ. The CDR3 runs to 13 residues. CDR3 loop: CASSWDGNQPQHF. CDR3 nucleotide sequence: TGCGCCAGCAGCTGGGACGGGAATCAGCCCCAGCATTTT. The full variable domain, rest sourced from reference TRBV5-1 and TRBJ1-5, is KAGVTQTPRYLIKTRGQQVTLSCSPISGHRSVSWYQQTPGQGLQFLFEYFSETQRNKGNFPGRFSGRQFSNSRSEMNVSTLELGDSALYLCASSWDGNQPQHFGDGTRLSIL.

This clone was counted a single time. The V call is TRBV9, the J call TRBJ2-3; 10 bases are shared with TRBD2. Germline lookup yields CDR1 SGDLS and CDR2 YYNGEE. The V segment lost 0 bases and the J segment 0 bases; nucleotides outside the gene matches: 7. The length of the CDR3 is 18 residues. In DNA, the CDR3 is TGTGCCAGCAGCGTAGGGCTAGCGGGAGTGCCTAGCACAGATACGCAGTATTTT. Translated, it gives CASSVGLAGVPSTDTQYF. Drawing the rest from reference TRBV9 and TRBJ2-3, the complete variable domain is DSGVTQTPKHLITATGQRVTLRCSPRSGDLSVYWYQQSLDQGLQFLIQYYNGEERAKGNILERFSAQQFPDLHSELNLSSLELGDSALYFCASSVGLAGVPSTDTQYFGPGTRLTVL.

This rearrangement joins TRBV7-3 to TRBJ2-7, with a tentative D call TRBD1 (6 bases). Germline V gene data show CDR1 as SGHTA and CDR2 as FQGTGA. The CDR3 contains 19 residues. Trimming removed 4 bases from V and 3 bases from J, with 28 bases in between. The CDR3 bases are TGTGCCAGCAGCTCCTACAGGGCTAACCCTGGCGGGCGCCTCTACGAGCAGTACTTC. It codes for CASSSYRANPGGRLYEQYF.

The chain employs TRBV19 and TRBJ2-7; 8 nucleotides match TRBD2. Unmatched junction bases numbered 11, after V lost 4 bases and J lost 6 bases. CDR1 and CDR2 (germline): LNHDA, SQIVND (reference sequence). The CDR3 has 15 residues. CDR3 loop: CASSTTLAGTTEQYF. DNA of the CDR3: TGTGCCAGTAGTACCACTCTAGCGGGTACTACCGAGCAGTACTTC. The full variable domain, completed using reference TRBV19 and TRBJ2-7, is DGGITQSPKYLFRKEGQNVTLSCEQNLNHDAMYWYRQDPGQGLRLIYYSQIVNDFQKGDIAEGYSVSREKKESFPLTVTSAQKNPTAFYLCASSTTLAGTTEQYFGPGTRLTVT.